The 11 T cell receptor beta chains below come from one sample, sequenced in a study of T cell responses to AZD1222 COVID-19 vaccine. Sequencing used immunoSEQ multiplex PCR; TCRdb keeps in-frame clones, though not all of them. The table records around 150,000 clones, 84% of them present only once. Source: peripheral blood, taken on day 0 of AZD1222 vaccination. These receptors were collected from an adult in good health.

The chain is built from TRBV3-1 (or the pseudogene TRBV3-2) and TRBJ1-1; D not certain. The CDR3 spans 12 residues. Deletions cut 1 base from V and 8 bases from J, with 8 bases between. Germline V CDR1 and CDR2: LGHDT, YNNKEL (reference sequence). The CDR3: CASSQGNIEAFF. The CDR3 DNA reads TGTGCCAGCAGCCAAGGCAATATCGAAGCTTTCTTT.

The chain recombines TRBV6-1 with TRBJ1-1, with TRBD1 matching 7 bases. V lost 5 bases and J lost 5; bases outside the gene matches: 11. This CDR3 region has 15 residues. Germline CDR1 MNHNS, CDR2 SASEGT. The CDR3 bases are TGTGCCAGCAGTTTGAATCAGGGGGTTGGGACTGAAGCTTTCTTT. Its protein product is CASSLNQGVGTEAFF.

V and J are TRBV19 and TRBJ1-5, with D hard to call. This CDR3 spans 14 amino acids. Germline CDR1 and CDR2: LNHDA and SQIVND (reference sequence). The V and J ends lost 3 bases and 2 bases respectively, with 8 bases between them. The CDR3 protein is CASSIVGGNQPQHF. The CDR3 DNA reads TGTGCCAGTAGTATTGTTGGAGGCAATCAGCCCCAGCATTTT.

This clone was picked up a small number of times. Here the CDR3 reads CASRLTATIYF. CDR3 bases: TGCGCCAGCAGACTCACCGCCACCATATATTTT. V and J are TRBV10-1 and TRBJ1-3; D gene unclear. The CDR3 loop spans 11 amino acids. Germline CDR1 and CDR2: WNHNN and SYGVQD (reference sequence). V lost 6 bases and J lost 9, with 9 bases in between.

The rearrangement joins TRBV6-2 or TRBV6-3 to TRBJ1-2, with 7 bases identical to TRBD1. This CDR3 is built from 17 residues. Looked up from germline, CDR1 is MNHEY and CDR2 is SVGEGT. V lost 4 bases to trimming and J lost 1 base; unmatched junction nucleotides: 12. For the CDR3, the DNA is TGTGCCAGCAGTTCGGTACAACTGGGACAGATTAACTATGGCTACACCTTC. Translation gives CASSSVQLGQINYGYTF.

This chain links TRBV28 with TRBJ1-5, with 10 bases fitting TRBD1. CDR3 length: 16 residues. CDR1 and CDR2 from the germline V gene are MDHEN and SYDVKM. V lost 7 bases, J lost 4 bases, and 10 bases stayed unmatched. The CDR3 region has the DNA TGTGCCAGCACCCAGACAGGGGGCTATGGAAATCAGCCCCAGCATTTT. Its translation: CASTQTGGYGNQPQHF.

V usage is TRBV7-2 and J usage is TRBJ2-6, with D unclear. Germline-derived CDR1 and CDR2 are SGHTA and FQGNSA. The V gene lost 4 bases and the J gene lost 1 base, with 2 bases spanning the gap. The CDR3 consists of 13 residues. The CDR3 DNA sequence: TGTGCCAGCAGCTGGTCTGGGGCCAACGTCCTGACTTTC. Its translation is CASSWSGANVLTF.

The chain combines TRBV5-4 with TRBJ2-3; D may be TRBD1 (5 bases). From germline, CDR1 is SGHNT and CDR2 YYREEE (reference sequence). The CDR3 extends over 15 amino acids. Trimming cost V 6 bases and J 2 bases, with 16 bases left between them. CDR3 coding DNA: TGTGCCAGCAACTCACCTGGGGCTTACACAGATACGCAGTATTTT. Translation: CASNSPGAYTDTQYF.

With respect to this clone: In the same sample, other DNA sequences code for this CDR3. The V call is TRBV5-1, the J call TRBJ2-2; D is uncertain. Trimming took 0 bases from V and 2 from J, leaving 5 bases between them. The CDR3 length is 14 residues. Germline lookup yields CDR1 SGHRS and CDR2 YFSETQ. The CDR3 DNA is TGCGCCAGCAGCTTGGGCGGAAACACCGGGGAGCTGTTTTTT. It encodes CASSLGGNTGELFF.

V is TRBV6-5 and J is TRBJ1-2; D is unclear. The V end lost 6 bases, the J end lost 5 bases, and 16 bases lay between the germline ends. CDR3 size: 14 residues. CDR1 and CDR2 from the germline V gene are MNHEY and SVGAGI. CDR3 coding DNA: TGTGCCAGCAGCTTCGACCTTTTGGGGTATGGCTACACCTTC. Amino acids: CASSFDLLGYGYTF.

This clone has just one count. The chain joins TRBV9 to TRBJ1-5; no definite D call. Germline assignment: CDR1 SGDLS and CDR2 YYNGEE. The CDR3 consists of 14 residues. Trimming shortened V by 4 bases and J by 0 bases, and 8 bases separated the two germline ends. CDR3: CASSPDDSNQPQHF. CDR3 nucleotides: TGTGCCAGCAGCCCGGACGATAGCAATCAGCCCCAGCATTTT.